The 31 T cell receptor beta chains given below trace back to one sample, sequenced in a study of blood T cells in healthy people across ages. Primers used in a second PCR of roughly 6 to 11 cycles were a sample-barcoded 5' primer and a J-beta primer mix. TCRdb used MiXCR to reprocess the 5' RACE reads, holding one entry per CDR3 protein. The profile shows some 1.5 million distinct CDR3 sequences, 35% to 45% of them singletons. Source material: blood. All receptors derive from a woman under 30 in good health.

This clonotype came up a few times. The rearrangement joins TRBV3-1 to TRBJ1-2; D possibly corresponds to TRBD1 (6 bases). There are 13 residues in the CDR3. V lost 4 bases and J lost 8, with 14 bases in between. Germline lookup yields CDR1 LGHDT and CDR2 YNNKEL (reference sequence). The CDR3 nucleotides read TGTGCCAGCAGCCCCAACAGGGTGGGGGGCTACACCTTC. Translating it yields CASSPNRVGGYTF.

The J gene is TRBJ1-1, the V gene TRBV6-2 or TRBV6-3; TRBD1 is a possible D gene (6 bases). Per the germline V gene, CDR1 is MNHEY and CDR2 is SVGEGT. The CDR3 extends over 13 amino acids. The V gene lost 5 bases and the J gene lost 6 bases, with 13 bases spanning the gap. This chain's CDR3 is CASSPDRRAEAFF. For the CDR3, the DNA is TGTGCCAGCAGTCCAGACAGGCGGGCTGAAGCTTTCTTT.

The rearrangement links TRBV27 to TRBJ1-2; perhaps TRBD1 as D (6 bases). This CDR3 is built from 15 residues. V lost 3 bases and J lost 3, with 14 bases in between. Per the germline V gene, CDR1 is MNHEY and CDR2 is SMNVEV (reference sequence). The CDR3 nucleotides read TGTGCCAGCAGTTTCTCTCCAGGGACACACTATGGCTACACCTTC. This sequence encodes CASSFSPGTHYGYTF.

This clonotype has more than one count but fewer than ten. V is TRBV29-1 and J is TRBJ2-1; 9 bases are shared with TRBD2. The germline V gene encodes CDR1 SQVTM and CDR2 ANQGSEA. J lost 2 bases, V lost 3 bases, and 8 bases had no gene match. This CDR3 spans 16 amino acids. The CDR3 region is CSVDGASGIPYNEQFF. DNA of the CDR3: TGCAGCGTTGACGGGGCTAGCGGGATCCCCTACAATGAGCAGTTCTTC.

V gene TRBV6-1 combines with J gene TRBJ1-1; D gene ambiguous. CDR1 is MNHNS and CDR2 is SASEGT in the germline V gene. The CDR3 contains 12 residues. V gave up 5 bases and J gave up 11 bases, with 15 bases separating them. The CDR3 DNA sequence: TGTGCCAGCAGTACTAGCGGGATATTGGCTTTCTTT. This translates into CASSTSGILAFF.

V usage is TRBV20-1 and J usage is TRBJ1-2; D not certain. V was clipped by 1 base and J by 6 bases, with 12 bases between them. CDR3 size: 13 residues. From germline, CDR1 is DFQATT and CDR2 SNEGSKA (reference sequence). The CDR3 is CSARVGNIHGYTF. The CDR3 DNA is TGCAGTGCTAGAGTAGGAAATATCCATGGCTACACCTTC.

This clonotype showed up just a few times. The chain combines TRBV5-1 with TRBJ2-7; D is unresolved. CDR1 and CDR2 (germline): SGHRS, YFSETQ. Trimming removed 3 bases from V and 6 bases from J, with 10 bases in between. The CDR3 covers 12 residues. CDR3 coding DNA: TGCGCCAGCAGCTCCGGTTCGCCCGAGCAGTACTTC. Protein sequence: CASSSGSPEQYF.

The genes are TRBV20-1 and TRBJ1-3; D is unclear. V lost 6 bases and J 3 bases, leaving 9 bases between the germline ends. The length of the CDR3 is 12 residues. Germline lookup yields CDR1 DFQATT and CDR2 SNEGSKA (reference sequence). CDR3 sequence: CSAAGFGNTIYF. CDR3 DNA: TGCAGTGCGGCCGGGTTTGGAAACACCATATATTTT.

This chain connects TRBV20-1 to TRBJ2-7; 9 nucleotides align to TRBD2. Germline CDR1 reads DFQATT; CDR2 reads SNEGSKA (reference sequence). The J segment lost 9 bases and the V segment lost 1 base, leaving 10 bases of the junction unmatched. CDR3 size: 14 residues. The CDR3 coding sequence is TGCAGTGCTAGAGGGTCTAGCGGGAAGGAGGGGCAGTACTTC. Protein product: CSARGSSGKEGQYF.

This clonotype was seen ten or more times. The chain uses TRBV11-2 and TRBJ2-3; a weak D match, TRBD2 (6 bases). The V end lost 5 bases, the J end lost 2 bases, and 11 bases lay between the germline ends. The germline gives CDR1 SGHAT, CDR2 FQNNGV. The CDR3 extends over 14 amino acids. The CDR3 loop is CASSTGLHTDTQYF. The CDR3 nucleotides are TGTGCCAGCAGCACGGGACTGCACACAGATACGCAGTATTTT. Variable domain in full (rest from reference TRBV11-2 and TRBJ2-3): EAGVAQSPRYKIIEKRQSVAFWCNPISGHATLYWYQQILGQGPKLLIQFQNNGVVDDSQLPKDRFSAERLKGVDSTLKIQPAKLEDSAVYLCASSTGLHTDTQYFGPGTRLTVL.

The rearrangement links TRBV7-9 to TRBJ1-1, with D hard to call. The CDR3 is made up of 16 amino acids. Germline-derived CDR1 and CDR2 are SEHNR and FQNEAQ (reference sequence). The V gene lost 4 bases and the J gene lost 3 bases, with 18 bases spanning the gap. The CDR3 bases are TGTGCCAGCAGCTACCCCGAGAGAGGGAGCTACACTGAAGCTTTCTTT. Translation gives CASSYPERGSYTEAFF.

This clonotype was seen a handful of times. The chain joins TRBV28 to TRBJ2-3; 9 nucleotides match TRBD2. The V and J ends lost 1 base and 0 bases, in that order; junction bases with no gene match: 5. This CDR3 has 17 residues. Germline loops: CDR1 MDHEN, CDR2 SYDVKM. In DNA, the CDR3 is TGTGCCAGCAGTTTATTCCGAGCGGGGGGAAGCACAGATACGCAGTATTTT. It specifies CASSLFRAGGSTDTQYF.

The CDR3 here is CASSFSGQTNTDTQYF. The CDR3 DNA is TGTGCCAGCAGTTTCTCCGGGCAGACAAACACAGATACGCAGTATTTT. The gene calls are TRBV12-3 or TRBV12-4 and TRBJ2-3; D ambiguous. CDR3 length equals 16 residues. The V end was cut by 3 bases, the J end by 2 bases, with 15 bases between.

The chain is built from TRBV12-3 or TRBV12-4 and TRBJ1-1; D not resolved. The V gene lost 1 base and the J gene lost 11 bases, with 11 bases spanning the gap. This CDR3 comprises 12 residues. The CDR3 reads CASSLGGRRAFF. The CDR3 DNA sequence: TGTGCCAGCAGTTTAGGTGGCAGGCGGGCTTTCTTT.

The chain carries TRBV10-3 and TRBJ2-7, with 7 bases that match TRBD1. The length of the CDR3 is 13 residues. The trim removed 10 bases at V and 3 bases at J, leaving 9 bases unmatched. In germline, CDR1 is ENHRY, CDR2 SYGVKD. This CDR3 reads CATRTGQNYEQYF. DNA for the CDR3: TGTGCCACCCGGACAGGACAAAACTACGAGCAGTACTTC.

This clonotype came up once. The chain joins TRBV20-1 to TRBJ2-5; D unclear. The CDR3 loop spans 11 amino acids. Germline CDR1 and CDR2: DFQATT and SNEGSKA (reference sequence). V was trimmed by 7 bases and J by 11 bases, leaving 17 bases between them. The CDR3 nucleotides are TGCAGTGGCAGCTCCTACAATGAGCAGTACTTC. Translation gives CSGSSYNEQYF.

There are a few counts of this clonotype. The chain couples TRBV7-2 to TRBJ2-3, with D hard to call. Between the trimmed V and J ends, which lost 1 base and 6 bases, there was a span of 14 bases. This CDR3 has 15 residues. Per the germline V gene, CDR1 is SGHTA and CDR2 is FQGNSA. The CDR3, as DNA: TGTGCCAGCAGCTTAGGGCGGTCAATCCCGGATACGCAGTATTTT. It encodes CASSLGRSIPDTQYF.

This chain joins TRBV7-9 and TRBJ2-1; D not certain. The germline CDR1 and CDR2 sequences are SEHNR and FQNEAQ (reference sequence). V was shortened by 0 bases and J by 0 bases, with 12 bases between the two germline ends. The CDR3 consists of 17 residues. CDR3 protein: CASSLAYGGSSYNEQFF. CDR3 sequence (DNA): TGTGCCAGCAGCTTAGCTTATGGCGGTAGCTCCTACAATGAGCAGTTCTTC.

The V and J genes are TRBV7-2 and TRBJ2-1; TRBD2 agrees at 8 bases. Losses at the gene ends were 1 base for V and 10 bases for J; bases not matched to a gene: 3. The germline V gene encodes CDR1 SGHTA and CDR2 FQGNSA. The CDR3 is 13 amino acids. The CDR3 spells CASSLVASGEQFF. The CDR3 coding sequence is TGTGCCAGCAGCTTAGTGGCTAGCGGGGAGCAGTTCTTC.

This clonotype occurred a few times. This chain joins TRBV7-2 and TRBJ2-7, with 12 bases matching TRBD2. The CDR3 runs to 15 residues. In germline, CDR1 is SGHTA, CDR2 FQGNSA. Losses at the gene ends were 6 bases for V and 4 bases for J; bases not matched to a gene: 7. The DNA of the CDR3 is TGTGCCAGCAGAAAACGACTAGCGGGAGAATACGAGCAGTACTTC. It codes for CASRKRLAGEYEQYF.

J is TRBJ2-1 and V is TRBV19; 13 bases are a match to TRBD2. Germline loops: CDR1 LNHDA, CDR2 SQIVND (reference sequence). V lost 5 bases and J lost 8; bases outside the gene matches: 3. The CDR3 has 14 amino acids. CDR3 DNA sequence: TGTGCCAGTAGTGCGACTAGCGGGGGGTATGAGCAGTTCTTC. This encodes CASSATSGGYEQFF.

This chain's CDR3 is CASSYTDTSGANVLTF. CDR3 DNA: TGTGCCAGCAGTTATACGGACACCTCTGGGGCCAACGTCCTGACTTTC. The rearrangement joins TRBV6-5 to TRBJ2-6, with TRBD1 as a possible D gene (5 bases). The length of the CDR3 is 16 residues. Trimming took off 3 bases at V and 0 bases at J, with 9 bases between the two ends. CDR1 and CDR2 from the germline V gene are MNHEY and SVGAGI.

This clonotype was counted a few times. For the CDR3, the DNA is TGTGCCAGCAGTTTCTTGGGGGCGCAAGGCTACACCTTC. It yields the protein CASSFLGAQGYTF. The V gene is TRBV12-3 or TRBV12-4, the J gene TRBJ1-2, with a tentative D call TRBD1 (6 bases). The CDR3 is made up of 13 amino acids. V was clipped by 3 bases and J by 8 bases, with 13 bases between them.

The chain employs TRBV25-1 and TRBJ1-1; no definite D call. CDR3 size: 13 residues. Per germline, CDR1 MGHDK and CDR2 SYGVNS. V was clipped by 7 bases and J by 6 bases, with 15 bases between them. Here the CDR3 reads CASIDPLDAEAFF. CDR3 DNA sequence: TGTGCCAGCATCGACCCCCTGGACGCTGAAGCTTTCTTT.

The chain has TRBV7-2 and TRBJ2-7; D ambiguous. The DNA end favors TRBJ2-5, so the J call may be wrong. CDR1 is SGHTA, CDR2 FQGNSA, per germline. CDR3 length equals 14 residues. Written as DNA, the CDR3 is TGTGCCAGCACCACTCGAGGAAGGGAAGAGACCCAGTACTTC. Amino acids: CASTTRGREETQYF.

There are a few counts of this clonotype. The rearrangement joins TRBV7-2 to TRBJ2-5; 8 bases map to TRBD1. Judging by the DNA end, TRBJ2-7 fits better; the J call may be wrong. CDR1 and CDR2 (germline): SGHTA, FQGNSA. CDR3 length: 15 amino acids. CDR3 amino acids: CASSLVGQGNHEQYF. In nucleotides, the CDR3 is TGTGCCAGCAGCTTAGTTGGACAGGGAAACCACGAGCAGTACTTC.

Only a few counts were recorded for this clonotype. DNA of the CDR3: TGTGCCAGCACCGTGACGGGGACAGATACGCAGTATTTT. Its protein is CASTVTGTDTQYF. The chain has TRBV12-3 or TRBV12-4 and TRBJ2-3, with D perhaps TRBD2 (5 bases). The length of the CDR3 is 13 residues. V lost 7 bases to trimming and J lost 3 bases, with 11 bases between them.

The rearrangement links TRBV7-8 to TRBJ1-2; TRBD1 is a possible D gene (6 bases). This CDR3 region has 15 residues. The germline CDR1 and CDR2 sequences are SGHVS and FQNEAQ. V lost 6 bases and J lost 4, with 18 bases in between. CDR3 in DNA: TGTGCCAGCAGTTTCGCTCGGGACAACCCCTATGGCTACACCTTC. It codes for CASSFARDNPYGYTF.

The gene calls are TRBV27 and TRBJ2-2; D ambiguous. V lost 3 bases and J lost 6, with 8 bases in between. Germline values: CDR1 MNHEY, CDR2 SMNVEV (reference sequence). The CDR3 is 13 amino acids. CDR3 protein: CASSFWAAGELFF. CDR3 DNA sequence: TGTGCCAGCAGTTTTTGGGCGGCCGGGGAGCTGTTTTTT.

This clonotype has a handful of counts. This sequence joins TRBV3-1 and TRBJ2-3; D unresolved. Per germline, CDR1 LGHDT and CDR2 YNNKEL (reference sequence). With 3 bases removed from V and 2 bases from J, the gap between germline ends came to 12 bases. CDR3 length: 15 residues. The DNA of the CDR3 is TGTGCCAGCAGCCACTACACCAGTCACACAGATACGCAGTATTTT. It translates to CASSHYTSHTDTQYF.

The sample holds a few counts of this clonotype. The chain links TRBV20-1 to TRBJ2-1; tentatively, D is TRBD2 (5 bases). The ends were cut back, 6 bases at V and 0 bases at J, with 12 bases in the middle. This CDR3 region has 14 residues. Germline V CDR1 and CDR2: DFQATT, SNEGSKA (reference sequence). CDR3 in DNA: TGCAGTGCCTCGCCGGGGAACTCCTACAATGAGCAGTTCTTC. Its translation: CSASPGNSYNEQFF.